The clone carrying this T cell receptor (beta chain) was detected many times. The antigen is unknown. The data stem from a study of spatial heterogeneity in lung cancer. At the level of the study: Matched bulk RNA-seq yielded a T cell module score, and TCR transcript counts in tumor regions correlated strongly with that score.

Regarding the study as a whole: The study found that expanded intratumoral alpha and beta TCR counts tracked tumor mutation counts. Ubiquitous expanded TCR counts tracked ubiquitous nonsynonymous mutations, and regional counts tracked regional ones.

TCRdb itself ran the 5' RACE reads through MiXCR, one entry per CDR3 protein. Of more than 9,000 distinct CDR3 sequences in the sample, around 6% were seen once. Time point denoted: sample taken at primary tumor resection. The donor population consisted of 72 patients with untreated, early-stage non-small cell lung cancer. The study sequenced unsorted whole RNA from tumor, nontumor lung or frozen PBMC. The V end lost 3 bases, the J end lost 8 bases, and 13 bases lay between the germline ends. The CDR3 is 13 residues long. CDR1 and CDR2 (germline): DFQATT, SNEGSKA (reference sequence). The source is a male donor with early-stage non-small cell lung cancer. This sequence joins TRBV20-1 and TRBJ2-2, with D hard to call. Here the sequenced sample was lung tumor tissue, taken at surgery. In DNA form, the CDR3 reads TGCAGTGCTAGTCAACACACGGCTGGGGAGCTGTTTTTT. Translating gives CSASQHTAGELFF.